One sample yielded the 6 T cell receptor beta chains listed below, sequenced in a study of Ad26.COV2.S vaccination and SARS-CoV-2 variants. TCRdb's copy holds only in-frame clones and misses some; the assay was immunoSEQ multiplex PCR. The table has about 400,000 clones, 70% to 90% seen once; the top ten hold around 1.8%. Described treatment: roughly 20 received Ad26.COV2.S at low or high dose, single or two shots; roughly five received placebo; per-sample allocation not given. The samples were gathered on day 63 after the first injection of vaccine or placebo. Here the sequenced sample was peripheral blood, taken in a trial of Ad26.COV2.S vaccine versus placebo. The receptors were gathered from a person aged 18-60 years who received the Ad26.COV2.S COVID-19 vaccine or a placebo.

The V call is TRBV5-6, the J call TRBJ2-1, with TRBD1 matching 9 bases. Losses at the gene ends were 2 bases for V and 2 bases for J; bases not matched to a gene: 2. The CDR3 totals 15 residues. Germline CDR1 and CDR2: SGHDT and YYEEEE. DNA for the CDR3: TGTGCCAGCAGCTTAGGGACAGGGCCCTACAATGAGCAGTTCTTC. Translated, it gives CASSLGTGPYNEQFF.

The V and J genes are TRBV28 and TRBJ2-7; D may be TRBD2 (5 bases). V gave up 3 bases and J gave up 5 bases, with 14 bases separating them. This CDR3 has 14 residues. The germline V gene encodes CDR1 MDHEN and CDR2 SYDVKM. The DNA of the CDR3 is TGTGCCAGCAGTTTGCGCTCCAGGCGGGACGAGCAGTACTTC. Translation gives CASSLRSRRDEQYF.

The chain employs TRBV11-2 and TRBJ2-3, with D perhaps matching TRBD1 or TRBD2 (6 bases each). The CDR3 totals 16 residues. Trimming cost V 1 base and J 5 bases, with 16 bases left between them. Germline V lookup: CDR1 SGHAT, CDR2 FQNNGV. CDR3 bases: TGTGCCAGCAGCTTAGCCCGAGGGGGGCGGGGAGATACGCAGTATTTT. It specifies CASSLARGGRGDTQYF. The full variable domain, completed using reference TRBV11-2 and TRBJ2-3, is EAGVAQSPRYKIIEKRQSVAFWCNPISGHATLYWYQQILGQGPKLLIQFQNNGVVDDSQLPKDRFSAERLKGVDSTLKIQPAKLEDSAVYLCASSLARGGRGDTQYFGPGTRLTVL.

This rearrangement joins TRBV15 to TRBJ2-5; TRBD2 agrees at 7 bases. The CDR3 loop spans 14 amino acids. Per germline, CDR1 LNHNV and CDR2 YYDKDF (reference sequence). Trimming removed 0 bases from V and 2 bases from J; junction bases left unmatched: 0. CDR3 sequence (DNA): TGTGCCACCAGCAGAGATAGCGGGCAAGAGACCCAGTACTTC. This encodes CATSRDSGQETQYF.

This chain joins TRBV13 and TRBJ2-2; D is undetermined. Per the germline V gene, CDR1 is PRHDT and CDR2 is FYEKMQ (reference sequence). The CDR3 consists of 17 residues. V lost 0 bases and J 0 bases, leaving 11 bases between the germline ends. The CDR3 is CASSLGLGGPNTGELFF. The CDR3 DNA reads TGTGCCAGCAGCTTAGGCCTGGGCGGACCGAACACCGGGGAGCTGTTTTTT.

This sequence joins TRBV28 and TRBJ2-7; TRBD1 aligns across 10 bases. Per the germline V gene, CDR1 is MDHEN and CDR2 is SYDVKM. V shed 3 bases, J shed 6 bases, and the junction held 5 bases outside the gene matches. CDR3 length: 14 amino acids. Here the CDR3 reads CASSFSGQGLEQYF. CDR3 coding DNA: TGTGCCAGCAGTTTCTCGGGACAGGGGCTCGAGCAGTACTTC.